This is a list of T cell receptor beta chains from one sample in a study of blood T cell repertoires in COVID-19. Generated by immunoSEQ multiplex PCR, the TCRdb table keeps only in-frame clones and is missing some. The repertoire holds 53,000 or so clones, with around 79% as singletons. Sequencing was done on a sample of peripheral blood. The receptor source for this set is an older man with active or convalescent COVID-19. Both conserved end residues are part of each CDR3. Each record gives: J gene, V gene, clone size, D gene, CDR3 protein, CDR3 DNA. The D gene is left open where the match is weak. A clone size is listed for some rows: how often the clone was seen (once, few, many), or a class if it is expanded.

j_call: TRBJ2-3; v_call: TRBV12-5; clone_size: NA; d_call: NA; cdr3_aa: CASGIDTDTQYF; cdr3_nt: TGTGCTAGTGGTATAGACACAGATACGCAGTATTTT
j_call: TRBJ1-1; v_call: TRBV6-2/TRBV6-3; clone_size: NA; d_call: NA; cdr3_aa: CASSSIRGSRTEAFF; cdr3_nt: TGTGCCAGCAGTAGTATTCGGGGTTCGCGCACTGAAGCTTTCTTT
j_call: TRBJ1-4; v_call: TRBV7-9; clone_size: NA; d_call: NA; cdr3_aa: CASSFTTTNEKLFF; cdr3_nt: TGTGCCAGCAGCTTTACTACAACTAATGAAAAACTGTTTTTT
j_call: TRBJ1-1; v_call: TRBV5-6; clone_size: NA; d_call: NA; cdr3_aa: CASSLAKMGLWNTEAFF; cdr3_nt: TGTGCCAGCAGCTTGGCCAAGATGGGCTTGTGGAACACTGAAGCTTTCTTT
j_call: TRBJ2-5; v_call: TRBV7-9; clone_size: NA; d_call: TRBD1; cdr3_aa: CASSLGRDRTAQYF; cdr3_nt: TGTGCCAGCAGCTTAGGGAGGGACAGGACCGCCCAGTACTTC
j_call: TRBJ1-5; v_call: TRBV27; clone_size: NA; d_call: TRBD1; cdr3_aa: CASSLRQGEKPQHF; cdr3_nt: TGTGCCAGCAGTTTACGACAGGGAGAGAAGCCCCAGCATTTT
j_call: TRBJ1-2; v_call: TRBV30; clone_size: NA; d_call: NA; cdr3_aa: CAWSLQDNYGYTF; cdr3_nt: TGTGCCTGGAGCCTACAGGATAACTATGGCTACACCTTC
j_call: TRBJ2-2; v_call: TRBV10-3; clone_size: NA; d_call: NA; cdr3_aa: CAISESGQWDGELFF; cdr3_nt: TGTGCCATCAGTGAGTCGGGACAATGGGACGGGGAGCTGTTTTTT
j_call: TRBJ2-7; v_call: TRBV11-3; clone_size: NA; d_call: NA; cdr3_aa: CASSRALTGEQYF; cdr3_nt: TGTGCCAGCAGCCGTGCCTTGACGGGCGAGCAGTACTTC
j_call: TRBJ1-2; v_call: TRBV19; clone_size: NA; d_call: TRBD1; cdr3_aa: CASSYIGSGQMNYGYTF; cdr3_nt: TGTGCCAGTAGTTATATAGGGTCGGGACAGATGAACTATGGCTACACCTTC
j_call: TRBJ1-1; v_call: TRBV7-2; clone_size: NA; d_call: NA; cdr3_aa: CASSLTQDNRAFF; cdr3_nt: TGTGCCAGCAGCTTAACCCAGGACAATCGAGCTTTCTTT
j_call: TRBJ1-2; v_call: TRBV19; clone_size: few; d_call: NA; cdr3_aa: CASSILRTSGNYGYTF; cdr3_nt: TGTGCCAGTAGTATCCTGAGGACATCCGGGAACTATGGCTACACCTTC
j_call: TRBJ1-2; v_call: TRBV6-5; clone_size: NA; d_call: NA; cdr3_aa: CASSQASYGYTF; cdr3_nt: TGTGCCAGCAGTCAGGCCTCCTATGGCTACACCTTC
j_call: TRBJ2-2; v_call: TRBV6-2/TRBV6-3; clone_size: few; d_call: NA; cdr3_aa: CASSYIRANTGELFF; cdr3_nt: TGTGCCAGCAGTTATATAAGAGCGAACACCGGGGAGCTGTTTTTT
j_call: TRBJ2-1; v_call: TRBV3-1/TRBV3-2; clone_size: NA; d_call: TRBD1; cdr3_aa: CASSQGGQGPHNEQFF; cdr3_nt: TGTGCCAGCAGCCAAGGGGGACAGGGCCCTCACAATGAGCAGTTCTTC
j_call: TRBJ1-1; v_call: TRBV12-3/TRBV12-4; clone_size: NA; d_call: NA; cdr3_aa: CASSRTFGTEAFF; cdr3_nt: TGTGCCAGCAGTCGGACATTCGGGACTGAAGCTTTCTTT
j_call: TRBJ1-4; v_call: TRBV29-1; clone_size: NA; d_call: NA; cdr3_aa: CSVEVGPPGEKLFF; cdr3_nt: TGCAGCGTTGAAGTTGGGCCACCCGGTGAAAAACTGTTTTTT
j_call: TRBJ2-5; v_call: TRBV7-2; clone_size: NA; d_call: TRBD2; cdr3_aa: CASSSIRAAGGGTQYF; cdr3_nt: TGTGCCAGCAGTTCAATACGGGCAGCGGGAGGGGGGACCCAGTACTTC
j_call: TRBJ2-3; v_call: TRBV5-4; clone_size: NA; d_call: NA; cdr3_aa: CASSLDSTDTQYF; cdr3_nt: TGTGCCAGCAGCTTGGACTCGACAGATACGCAGTATTTT
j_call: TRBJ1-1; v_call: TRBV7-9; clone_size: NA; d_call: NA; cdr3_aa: CASSLNSISNTEAFF; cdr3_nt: TGTGCCAGCAGCCTAAACAGCATTTCGAACACTGAAGCTTTCTTT
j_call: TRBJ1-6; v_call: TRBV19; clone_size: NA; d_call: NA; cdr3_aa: CASSLGGAFYNSPLHF; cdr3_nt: TGTGCCAGTAGTCTCGGGGGAGCTTTCTATAATTCACCCCTCCACTTT
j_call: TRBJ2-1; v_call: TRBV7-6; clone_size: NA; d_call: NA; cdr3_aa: CASSLGGGLYYEQFF; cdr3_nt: TGTGCCAGCAGCTTAGGAGGGGGTCTATACTATGAGCAGTTCTTC
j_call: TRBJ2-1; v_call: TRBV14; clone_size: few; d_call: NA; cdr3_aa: CASSGFRGIYEQFF; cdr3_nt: TGTGCCAGCAGCGGGTTTCGGGGTATCTATGAGCAGTTCTTC
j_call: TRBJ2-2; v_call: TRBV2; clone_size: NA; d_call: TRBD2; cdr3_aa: CASRDHGLAGELFF; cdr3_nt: TGTGCCAGCAGGGACCACGGACTAGCCGGGGAGCTGTTTTTT
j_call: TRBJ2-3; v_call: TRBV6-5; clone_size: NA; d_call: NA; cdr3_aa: CASRRLSGSTDTQYF; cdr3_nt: TGTGCCAGCCGACGTCTTAGCGGAAGCACAGATACGCAGTATTTT
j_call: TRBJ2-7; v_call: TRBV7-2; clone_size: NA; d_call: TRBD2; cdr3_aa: CASSTGNSGGLRREQYF; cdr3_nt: TGTGCCAGCAGCACAGGGAATAGCGGGGGCCTCCGCCGGGAGCAGTACTTC
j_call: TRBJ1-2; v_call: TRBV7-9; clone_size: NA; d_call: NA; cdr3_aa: CASSVGVRDNRGYTF; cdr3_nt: TGTGCCAGCAGCGTAGGGGTCCGGGATAATAGAGGCTACACCTTC
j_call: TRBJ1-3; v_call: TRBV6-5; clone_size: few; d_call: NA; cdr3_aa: CASRTGYENTIYF; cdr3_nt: TGTGCCAGCAGGACGGGATATGAAAACACCATATATTTT
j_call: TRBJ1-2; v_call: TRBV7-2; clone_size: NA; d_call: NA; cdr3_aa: CASSLDQGLGYTF; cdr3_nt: TGTGCCAGCAGCTTAGATCAGGGGCTGGGCTACACCTTC
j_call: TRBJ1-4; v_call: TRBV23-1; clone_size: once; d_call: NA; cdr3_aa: CASSPGVSYEKLFF; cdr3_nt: TGCGCCAGCAGCCCAGGGGTGAGTTATGAAAAACTGTTTTTT
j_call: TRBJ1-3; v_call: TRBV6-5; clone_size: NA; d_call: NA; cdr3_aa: CASSQSQRGNTIYF; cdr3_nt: TGTGCCAGCAGTCAATCCCAGCGTGGAAACACCATATATTTT
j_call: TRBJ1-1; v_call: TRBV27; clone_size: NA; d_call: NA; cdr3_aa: CASKEIWRRTGTEAFF; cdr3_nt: TGTGCCAGCAAAGAGATCTGGAGGAGGACGGGAACTGAAGCTTTCTTT
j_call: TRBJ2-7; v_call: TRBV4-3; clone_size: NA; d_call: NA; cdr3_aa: CASSQVGGGVGTAPYEQYF; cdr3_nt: TGCGCCAGCAGCCAAGTAGGGGGGGGCGTGGGGACTGCCCCCTACGAGCAGTACTTC
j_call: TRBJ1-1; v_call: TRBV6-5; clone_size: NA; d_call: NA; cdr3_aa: CASGGRGNTEAFF; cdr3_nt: TGTGCCAGCGGCGGACGGGGGAACACTGAAGCTTTCTTT
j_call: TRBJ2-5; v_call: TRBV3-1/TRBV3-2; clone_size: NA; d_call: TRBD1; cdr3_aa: CASSLVQTGVGETQYF; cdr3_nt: TGTGCCAGCAGCCTTGTCCAGACAGGGGTTGGGGAGACCCAGTACTTC
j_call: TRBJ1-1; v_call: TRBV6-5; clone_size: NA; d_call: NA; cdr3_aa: CASSYSTGSNTEAFF; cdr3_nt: TGTGCCAGCAGTTACTCTACAGGCTCGAACACTGAAGCTTTCTTT
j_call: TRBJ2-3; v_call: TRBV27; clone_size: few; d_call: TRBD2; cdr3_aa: CASSSSGGTSTDTQYF; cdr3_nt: TGTGCCAGCAGTTCTAGCGGGGGGACCAGCACAGATACGCAGTATTTT
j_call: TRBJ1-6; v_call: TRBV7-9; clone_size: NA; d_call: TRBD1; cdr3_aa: CASSSPGQGSPLHF; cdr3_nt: TGTGCCAGCAGCTCCCCGGGACAGGGATCACCCCTCCACTTT
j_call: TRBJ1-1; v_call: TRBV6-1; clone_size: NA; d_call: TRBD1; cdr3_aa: CASSEIGTANTEAFF; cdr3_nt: TGTGCCAGCAGTGAAATAGGGACAGCGAACACTGAAGCTTTCTTT
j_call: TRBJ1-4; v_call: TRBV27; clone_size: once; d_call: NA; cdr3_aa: CASSSGPPGATNEKLFF; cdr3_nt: TGTGCCAGCAGTTCCGGACCCCCCGGGGCAACTAATGAAAAACTGTTTTTT
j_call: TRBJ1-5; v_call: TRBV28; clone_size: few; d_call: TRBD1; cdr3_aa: CASSPGTGGNQPQHF; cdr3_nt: TGTGCCAGCAGTCCCGGGACAGGGGGCAATCAGCCCCAGCATTTT